The clone carrying this T cell receptor beta chain was counted between two and nine times. Its antigen is still unknown. This entry belongs to a study of identical twins. Study-wide results and caveats: Out-of-frame alpha sequences common to twins exhibited an excess of low generation probability. Findings came from cross-sectional statistics, without long-term follow-up of donors.

A universal primer binding site was introduced by template switching. The final cDNA contained unique molecular identifiers. TCRdb processed the 5' RACE reads anew with MiXCR; each CDR3 protein has one entry. The table has approximately 1.8 million distinct CDR3 sequences, about 31% seen once; the top ten hold around 0.3%. Looked up from germline, CDR1 is LGHNA and CDR2 is YNFKEQ. This CDR3 has 16 amino acids. V dropped 4 bases and J dropped 0 bases, with 16 bases sitting between them. Among all donors, each was a healthy Caucasian. Sequenced sample: cord blood. The TCR was taken from a newborn girl in good health. This chain links TRBV4-2 with TRBJ2-7; the D gene is possibly TRBD1 (6 bases). DNA for the CDR3: TGTGCCAGCAGCCTACAACCGGGACAAGTCTCCTACGAGCAGTACTTC. It encodes CASSLQPGQVSYEQYF.